These 11 T cell receptor beta chains came from one sample sequenced in a study of T cells in Graves' hyperthyroidism and ophthalmopathy. Template material for amplifying TCR beta CDR3 regions consisted of RNA transcripts. TCR CDR3 regions were first amplified by RT-PCR with HTBI primers. TCRdb passed the multiplex PCR reads through MiXCR, listing each CDR3 protein once. Altogether roughly 420,000 distinct CDR3 sequences are present, approximately 14% being singletons, with the ten largest covering almost 8%. Input material: blood. The receptors originated from a woman in her late teens or twenties with Graves' hyperthyroidism.

The chain combines TRBV11-2 with TRBJ1-5; TRBD1 matches at 8 bases. Germline values: CDR1 SGHAT, CDR2 FQNNGV. V shed 4 bases and J 1 base; nucleotides not matched to a gene: 3. This CDR3 is 15 amino acids long. This CDR3 is CASSSTGESNQPQHF. The CDR3 nucleotides read TGTGCCAGCAGCTCGACAGGGGAAAGCAATCAGCCCCAGCATTTT.

This clonotype was recorded at least ten times. The chain has TRBV6-2 or TRBV6-3 and TRBJ1-1; D perhaps matches TRBD1 (5 bases). V was shortened by 7 bases and J by 2 bases, with 11 bases between the two germline ends. Germline loops: CDR1 MNHEY, CDR2 SVGEGT. The CDR3 is 13 amino acids. The CDR3 loop is CASTSGRNTEAFF. CDR3 DNA sequence: TGTGCCAGCACCTCGGGACGTAACACTGAAGCTTTCTTT.

Written as DNA, the CDR3 is TGTGCCAGCAGCCAATTAGCGGGGGGGACCACAGATACGCAGTATTTT. This gives the protein CASSQLAGGTTDTQYF. The J gene is TRBJ2-3, the V gene TRBV4-2; 11 positions agree with TRBD2. The CDR3 contains 16 residues. Germline V lookup: CDR1 LGHNA, CDR2 YNFKEQ. J gave up 2 bases and V 2 bases, and 3 bases lay outside the gene matches.

This clonotype was seen a few times. The V gene is TRBV6-2 or TRBV6-3, the J gene TRBJ2-7, with D unresolved. Germline V CDR1 and CDR2: MNHEY, SVGEGT. V was clipped by 6 bases and J by 3 bases, with 12 bases between them. The CDR3 contains 13 residues. In nucleotides, the CDR3 is TGTGCCAGCAGCCGTCGAGATTACTACGAGCAGTACTTC. It yields the protein CASSRRDYYEQYF.

There are many counts of this clonotype. The chain employs TRBV20-1 and TRBJ1-6, with D possibly matching TRBD1 (5 bases). The CDR3 is 14 residues long. Looked up from germline, CDR1 is DFQATT and CDR2 is SNEGSKA (reference sequence). Deletions cut 1 base from V and 4 bases from J, with 8 bases between. CDR3 coding DNA: TGCAGTGCTAGAGGGACATTTTATAATTCACCCCTCCACTTT. It specifies CSARGTFYNSPLHF.

In this sample, this clonotype turned up many times. This chain links TRBV7-9 with TRBJ2-1; 7 nucleotides match TRBD2. From germline, CDR1 is SEHNR and CDR2 FQNEAQ (reference sequence). Trimming removed 5 bases from V and 7 bases from J; junction bases left unmatched: 11. CDR3 length: 15 residues. Written as DNA, the CDR3 is TGTGCCAGCAGCAGAGAGCGGGAAGATTGGAATGAGCAGTTCTTC. Its protein product is CASSREREDWNEQFF.

This clonotype showed up many times. V gene TRBV12-3 or TRBV12-4 combines with J gene TRBJ2-3; 13 bases map to TRBD2. The CDR3 length is 17 residues. The J segment lost 5 bases and the V segment lost 2 bases, leaving 7 bases of the junction unmatched. CDR3 sequence (DNA): TGTGCCAGCAGTTTAAGACCCGGGACTAGCGGGGTAGATACGCAGTATTTT. Amino acids: CASSLRPGTSGVDTQYF.

This clonotype was observed a few times. The junction shows a germline mismatch at one end, possibly a read error. The gene calls are TRBV15 and TRBJ2-1; D perhaps matches TRBD2 (6 bases). Germline CDR1 and CDR2: LNHNV and YYDKDF (reference sequence). This CDR3 has 17 residues. In DNA form, the CDR3 reads TGTGCCACCAGCAGAACCCCTAGCGCCAGCTCCTACAATGAGCAGTCCTTC. Its protein product is CATSRTPSASSYNEQSF. The whole variable domain, remainder taken from reference TRBV15 and TRBJ2-1, is DAMVIQNPRYQVTQFGKPVTLSCSQTLNHNVMYWYQQKSSQAPKLLFHYYDKDFNNEADTPDNFQSRRPNTSFCFLDIRSPGLGDTAMYLCATSRTPSASSYNEQSFGPGTRLTVL.

This clonotype was found many times. The chain links TRBV28 to TRBJ2-1, with 8 positions matching TRBD1. The V gene's germline CDR1 is MDHEN and CDR2 SYDVKM. Trimming removed 8 bases from V and 9 bases from J; junction bases left unmatched: 6. The CDR3 is made up of 12 amino acids. This CDR3 reads CASFRGLGEQFF. CDR3 sequence (DNA): TGTGCCAGCTTCAGGGGGCTCGGTGAGCAGTTCTTC. The full variable domain, completed using reference TRBV28 and TRBJ2-1, is DVKVTQSSRYLVKRTGEKVFLECVQDMDHENMFWYRQDPGLGLRLIYFSYDVKMKEKGDIPEGYSVSREKKERFSLILESASTNQTSMYLCASFRGLGEQFFGPGTRLTVL.

This clonotype came up many times. J is TRBJ2-5 and V is TRBV20-1; the D gene could be TRBD1 or TRBD2 (5 bases each). The V gene lost 0 bases and the J gene lost 12 bases, with 17 bases spanning the gap. Germline values: CDR1 DFQATT, CDR2 SNEGSKA (reference sequence). This CDR3 is 13 amino acids long. The CDR3 coding sequence is TGCAGTGCTAGAGACCCAAGAGTGGGACGGGAGTACTTC. This sequence encodes CSARDPRVGREYF.

This clonotype was seen many times. The CDR3 DNA is TGCAGTGCTTCAGTTCCAACTAATGAAAAACTGTTTTTT. It translates to CSASVPTNEKLFF. This sequence joins TRBV20-1 and TRBJ1-4; D is unclear. The V end was cut by 5 bases, the J end by 0 bases, with 7 bases between. The CDR3 runs to 13 residues. Per germline, CDR1 DFQATT and CDR2 SNEGSKA (reference sequence).